The T cell receptor (beta chain) described here comes from a study of patients and donors after allogeneic stem cell transplantation. A single record per CDR3 protein comes from TCRdb applying MiXCR to the RT-PCR reads. Of about 57,000 distinct CDR3 sequences detected, roughly 14% appear once; the ten largest clones hold around 33%. This clonotype was recorded a few times. The CDR3 is 15 amino acids. Trimming removed 3 bases from V and 2 bases from J, with 12 bases in between. Material: blood, either unsorted or a sorted T cell fraction (not recorded which). This TCR was sampled from a human donor who was either an allogeneic HSCT recipient or a stem cell or donor lymphocyte infusion donor (not recorded which). It is not recorded whose cells these are; they may come from a transplant donor. This rearrangement joins TRBV12-3 or TRBV12-4 to TRBJ2-3; D may be TRBD2 (5 bases). In DNA form, the CDR3 reads TGTGCCAGCAGTTTGGGTAGCGAGAACACAGATACGCAGTATTTT. It encodes CASSLGSENTDTQYF.